A selection of T cell receptor beta chains follows, all from one sample in a study of CD4 T cells in relation to SARS-CoV-2 and coronaviruses. Some clones are missing from TCRdb's copy, which holds only in-frame ones; the method was immunoSEQ multiplex PCR. The profile shows 9,500 to 13,000 clones, over 80% of them singletons. Sample: naive CD4+ T cells from PBMCs. These receptors were obtained from an adult with COVID-19. Both conserved end residues are part of each CDR3. Fields, in order: clone size, J gene, D gene, V gene, CDR3 protein. The D gene is left open where the match is weak. Clone size appears in some rows only: once, few, many, or a class for an expanded clone.

-	TRBJ2-3	-	TRBV27	CASSLLSTVGDTQYF
-	TRBJ2-1	TRBD1	TRBV19	CASSTDRAHYNEQFF
-	TRBJ1-2	-	TRBV30	CAWSVSRDYGYTF
-	TRBJ2-5	-	TRBV14	CASSQWGQGRGTQYF
-	TRBJ2-3	-	TRBV6-2/TRBV6-3	CASSYSPPSTDTQYF
-	TRBJ2-3	-	TRBV3-1/TRBV3-2	CASSQDRGWRSTDTQYF
-	TRBJ2-7	-	TRBV11-2	CASSHFRDPAYEQYF
-	TRBJ1-3	TRBD1	TRBV12-3/TRBV12-4	CASSRTGHTIYF
-	TRBJ2-1	-	TRBV7-2	CASTFNEQFF
-	TRBJ2-7	TRBD2	TRBV11-2	CASSLVRGAYEQYF
-	TRBJ1-3	TRBD1	TRBV19	CASSLSQGIIGNTIYF
once	TRBJ1-5	-	TRBV15	CATSREGVRQPQHF
-	TRBJ1-6	-	TRBV29-1	CSVAGTPNSPLHF